The 12 T cell receptor beta chains below come from one sample, sequenced in a study of blood T cell repertoires in COVID-19. Profiling relied on immunoSEQ multiplex PCR, and the TCRdb table lists in-frame clones only, not all of them. This sample carries roughly 100,000 clones, roughly 84% of them seen once, and the ten largest clones take about 12%. Sequencing was performed on peripheral blood. All receptors derive from a human donor in a cohort sampled during active COVID-19.

This chain links TRBV7-2 with TRBJ1-2, with D unclear. Trimming took off 4 bases at V and 2 bases at J, with 14 bases between the two ends. This CDR3 spans 15 amino acids. The germline V gene encodes CDR1 SGHTA and CDR2 FQGNSA. CDR3 sequence (DNA): TGTGCCAGCAGCTCAGAAACCGGGATGAACTATGGCTACACCTTC. Translation gives CASSSETGMNYGYTF.

Only one count was recorded for this clone. V is TRBV5-1 and J is TRBJ1-1, with 8 bases lining up with TRBD1. Trimming took 4 bases from V and 3 from J; bases not matched to a gene: 8. This CDR3 region has 15 residues. Germline V CDR1 and CDR2: SGHRS, YFSETQ. The CDR3 region has the DNA TGCGCCAGCAGCATGCAGGGGGCGGTTTACACTGAAGCTTTCTTT. Encoded protein: CASSMQGAVYTEAFF.

This chain connects TRBV7-6 to TRBJ2-5; D is unclear. The germline V and J ends were trimmed by 5 bases and 4 bases, with 8 bases remaining between them. The CDR3 extends over 12 amino acids. Germline V gene sequence: CDR1 SGHVS, CDR2 FNYEAQ. CDR3 protein: CASSPYLETQYF. The CDR3 region has the DNA TGTGCCAGCAGCCCCTACCTAGAGACCCAGTACTTC.

This clone was seen a few times. This rearrangement joins TRBV7-2 to TRBJ2-1; D is ambiguous. Germline assignment: CDR1 SGHTA and CDR2 FQGNSA. The CDR3 loop spans 13 amino acids. The V and J ends lost 2 bases and 4 bases respectively, with 6 bases between them. DNA for the CDR3: TGTGCCAGCAGCTTACAACTTTACAATGAGCAGTTCTTC. This codes for CASSLQLYNEQFF.

The genes are TRBV19 and TRBJ2-1; 8 bases line up with TRBD1. Per the germline V gene, CDR1 is LNHDA and CDR2 is SQIVND (reference sequence). The CDR3 loop spans 15 amino acids. V was clipped by 4 bases and J by 3 bases; unmatched bases: 5. CDR3 in amino acids: CASSKGQDFYNEQFF. The CDR3 DNA sequence: TGTGCCAGTAGTAAGGGACAGGATTTCTACAATGAGCAGTTCTTC.

The chain employs TRBV7-6 and TRBJ1-3, with TRBD1 identical over 7 bases. Trimming took 1 base from V and 4 from J; bases not matched to a gene: 10. This CDR3 region has 17 residues. Germline lookup yields CDR1 SGHVS and CDR2 FNYEAQ. The CDR3 reads CASSLGVQGVSGNTIYF. CDR3 nucleotide sequence: TGTGCCAGCAGCTTAGGGGTGCAGGGGGTGTCAGGAAACACCATATATTTT.

The chain employs TRBV4-1 and TRBJ1-4; D might be TRBD1 (5 bases). This CDR3 is built from 15 residues. Trimming removed 6 bases at V and 4 bases at J, with 15 bases between. Germline values: CDR1 MGHRA, CDR2 YSYEKL. The DNA for the CDR3 is TGCGCCAGCAGGGCGGATCAGGGCTATAATGAAAAACTGTTTTTT. Translated, it gives CASRADQGYNEKLFF.

The chain employs TRBV27 and TRBJ2-1, with TRBD2 matching over 7 bases. Germline lookup yields CDR1 MNHEY and CDR2 SMNVEV (reference sequence). V lost 1 base to trimming and J lost 8 bases; unmatched junction nucleotides: 11. The CDR3 length is 16 residues. CDR3 coding DNA: TGTGCCAGCAGTTTATTAACAAGAGGACGGGGGGATGAGCAGTTCTTC. This sequence encodes CASSLLTRGRGDEQFF.

The genes are TRBV10-3 and TRBJ1-2, with D possibly matching TRBD1 (5 bases). V was pared by 4 bases and J by 9 bases, with 9 bases between. From germline, CDR1 is ENHRY and CDR2 SYGVKD. The CDR3 is 11 amino acids. The CDR3 region is CAISAGGSYTF. DNA of the CDR3: TGTGCCATCAGTGCTGGGGGGAGCTACACCTTC.

The V gene is TRBV19, the J gene TRBJ1-4; D is possibly TRBD1 (5 bases). Trimming cost V 6 bases and J 5 bases, with 19 bases left between them. The CDR3 length is 16 residues. Germline CDR1 and CDR2: LNHDA and SQIVND (reference sequence). The CDR3 reads CASRKAPRGVNEKLFF. For the CDR3, the DNA is TGTGCCAGTAGGAAGGCGCCACGGGGGGTCAATGAAAAACTGTTTTTT.

The chain joins TRBV6-2 or TRBV6-3 to TRBJ2-5, with 10 bases that match TRBD2. The CDR3 is made up of 16 amino acids. Germline V gene lookup returns CDR1 MNHEY and CDR2 SVGEGT. The ends lost 2 bases at V and 2 bases at J; junction bases unmatched: 5. CDR3 sequence: CASSYGASGGQETQYF. The CDR3, as DNA: TGTGCCAGCAGTTACGGGGCTAGCGGGGGACAAGAGACCCAGTACTTC.

The chain combines TRBV11-2 with TRBJ1-1, with D possibly being TRBD1 (6 bases). The CDR3 loop spans 15 amino acids. Trimming took off 6 bases at V and 0 bases at J, with 14 bases between the two ends. The germline CDR1 and CDR2 sequences are SGHAT and FQNNGV. DNA for the CDR3: TGTGCCAGCAGTAAGACAGGAATGATGAACACTGAAGCTTTCTTT. As protein: CASSKTGMMNTEAFF.